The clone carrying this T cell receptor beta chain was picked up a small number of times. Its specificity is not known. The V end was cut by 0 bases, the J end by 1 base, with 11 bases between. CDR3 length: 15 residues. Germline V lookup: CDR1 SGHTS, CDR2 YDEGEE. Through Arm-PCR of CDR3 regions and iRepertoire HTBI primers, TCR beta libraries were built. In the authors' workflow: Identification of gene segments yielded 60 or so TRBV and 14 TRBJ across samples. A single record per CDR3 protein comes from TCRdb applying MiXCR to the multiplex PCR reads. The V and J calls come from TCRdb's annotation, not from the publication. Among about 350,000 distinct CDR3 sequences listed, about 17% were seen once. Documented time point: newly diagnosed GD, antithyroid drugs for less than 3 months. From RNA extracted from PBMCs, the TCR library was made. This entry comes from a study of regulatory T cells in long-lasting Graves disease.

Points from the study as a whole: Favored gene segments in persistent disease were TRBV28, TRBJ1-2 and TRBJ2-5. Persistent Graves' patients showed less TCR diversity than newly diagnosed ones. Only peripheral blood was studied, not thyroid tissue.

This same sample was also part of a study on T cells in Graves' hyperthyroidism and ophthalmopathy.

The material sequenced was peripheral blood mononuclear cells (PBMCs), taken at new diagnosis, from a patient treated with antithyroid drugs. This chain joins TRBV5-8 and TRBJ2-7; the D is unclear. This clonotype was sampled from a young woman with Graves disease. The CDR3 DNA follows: TGTGCCAGCAGCTTGGAACACTTGATATCCTACGAGCAGTACTTC. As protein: CASSLEHLISYEQYF.